Listed below are T cell receptor beta chains from one sample, sequenced in a study of cytomegalovirus exposure and HLA in healthy donors. Profiling relied on immunoSEQ multiplex PCR, and the TCRdb table lists in-frame clones only, not all of them. The data show about 170,000 clones, with over 70% seen just once and around 1.3% held by the top ten. Input material: PBMCs. The receptors here all came from a boy younger than 10 in good health and CMV-seronegative. CDR3s include the opening cysteine and the closing phenylalanine or tryptophan. D genes are given only for firm matches. Only some rows state a clone size, as once, few, many or a class for expanded clones.

>-|TRBV19|-|TRBJ1-6
CASSITGHYNSPLHF
TGTGCCAGTAGTATTACCGGACACTATAATTCACCCCTCCACTTT
>once|TRBV5-8|TRBD1|TRBJ2-4
CASSKLYHRGLGKNIQYF
TGTGCCAGCAGCAAACTTTACCACAGGGGGCTTGGCAAAAACATTCAGTACTTC
>-|TRBV19|-|TRBJ2-3
CASSIETSSDTQYF
TGTGCCAGTAGTATAGAGACTAGTTCTGATACGCAGTATTTT
>-|TRBV29-1|-|TRBJ2-7
CSVVRGSSYEQYF
TGCAGCGTTGTGAGAGGTAGCTCCTACGAGCAGTACTTC
>-|TRBV5-1|TRBD2|TRBJ2-2
CASSSSGGYTGELFF
TGCGCCAGCAGTTCTAGCGGGGGGTACACCGGGGAGCTGTTTTTT
>-|TRBV7-8|TRBD2|TRBJ2-1
CASSLSRVAGKNEQFF
TGTGCCAGCAGCTTAAGCAGGGTAGCGGGAAAGAATGAGCAGTTCTTC
>-|TRBV6-1|TRBD1|TRBJ2-7
CASSYSGGSSYEQYF
TGTGCCAGCTCTTATTCAGGGGGCTCTTCCTACGAGCAGTACTTC
>-|TRBV5-1|TRBD2|TRBJ2-5
CASSLGTSQETQYF
TGCGCCAGCAGCTTGGGGACTAGTCAAGAGACCCAGTACTTC
>few|TRBV30|TRBD2|TRBJ2-5
CAWSWGGRETQYF
TGTGCCTGGAGTTGGGGGGGACGGGAGACCCAGTACTTC
>-|TRBV30|-|TRBJ2-3
CAWSEEHQSTDTQYF
TGTGCCTGGAGTGAGGAGCACCAAAGCACAGATACGCAGTATTTT
>-|TRBV5-1|TRBD1|TRBJ2-7
CASSLDRGEGEQYF
TGCGCCAGCAGTTTGGACAGGGGTGAAGGGGAGCAGTACTTC
>-|TRBV29-1|TRBD2|TRBJ2-5
CSVGVTSGGWQETQYF
TGCAGCGTTGGTGTAACTAGCGGAGGTTGGCAAGAGACCCAGTACTTC
>-|TRBV6-5|-|TRBJ1-1
CASSYGAGTASRAFF
TGTGCCAGCAGTTACGGGGCGGGGACGGCTTCGCGAGCTTTCTTT
>once|TRBV15|-|TRBJ1-2
CATSGVEEEANYGYTF
TGTGCCACCAGCGGAGTCGAGGAAGAAGCTAACTATGGCTACACCTTC
>-|TRBV7-2|-|TRBJ1-4
CASSPSGTTTNEKLFF
TGTGCCAGCAGCCCTTCGGGGACAACAACTAATGAAAAACTGTTTTTT
>-|TRBV9|-|TRBJ1-1
CASSIRGGTEAFF
TGTGCCAGCAGCATAAGGGGCGGGACGGAAGCTTTCTTT
>-|TRBV7-2|TRBD1|TRBJ2-1
CASSLYRDRAYNEQFF
TGTGCCAGCAGCTTATACCGGGACAGGGCCTACAATGAGCAGTTCTTC
>-|TRBV29-1|TRBD1|TRBJ2-3
CSVLSHRGSTDTQYF
TGCAGCGTCCTCTCCCACAGGGGGAGCACAGATACGCAGTATTTT
>-|TRBV6-5|-|TRBJ1-1
CASSYEQGSEAFF
TGTGCCAGCAGTTACGAACAGGGCAGTGAAGCTTTCTTT
>-|TRBV6-5|TRBD2|TRBJ2-1
CASSYRTSGIRNEQFF
TGTGCCAGCAGTTATCGGACTAGCGGGATTCGGAATGAGCAGTTCTTC
>-|TRBV7-2|-|TRBJ2-1
CASSFQGRAYNEQFF
TGTGCCAGCAGCTTCCAGGGGAGGGCCTACAATGAGCAGTTCTTC
>-|TRBV7-9|TRBD2|TRBJ2-1
CASSLGVAGGTKNEQFF
TGTGCCAGCAGCTTAGGGGTAGCGGGAGGGACTAAGAATGAGCAGTTCTTC
>-|TRBV7-2|TRBD1|TRBJ1-1
CASSPGQGNTEAFF
TGTGCCAGCAGCCCGGGACAGGGGAACACTGAAGCTTTCTTT
>-|TRBV7-8|TRBD1|TRBJ1-5
CASSVDRGNQPQHF
TGTGCCAGCAGCGTAGACAGGGGAAACCAGCCCCAGCATTTT
>-|TRBV6-1|-|TRBJ1-5
CASSVTNQPQHF
TGTGCCAGCAGTGTTACAAATCAGCCCCAGCATTTT
>-|TRBV2|-|TRBJ2-7
CASGETAYEQYF
TGTGCCAGCGGGGAGACGGCCTACGAGCAGTACTTC
>-|TRBV7-6|-|TRBJ2-1
CASSPVGHMSSYNEQFF
TGTGCCAGCAGCCCCGTCGGACATATGAGCTCCTACAATGAGCAGTTCTTC
>-|TRBV7-2|TRBD2|TRBJ2-1
CASSLASGVRNEQFF
TGTGCCAGCAGCTTAGCTAGCGGGGTGCGGAATGAGCAGTTCTTC
>-|TRBV4-3|-|TRBJ2-1
CASSPGDSRNEQFF
TGCGCCAGCAGCCCCGGGGACTCCAGGAATGAGCAGTTCTTC